This record concerns one TCR beta chain sequence. Measured with immunoSEQ multiplex PCR; TCRdb has only the in-frame clones, and not every one. The profile shows approximately 12,000 clones, around four fifths of them singletons. The sample comes from a study of OX40 agonist ivuxolimab in advanced cancers. The clonotype comes from an adult with an advanced solid tumor such as melanoma, head and neck, liver or kidney cancer. The sequencing used CD4+ or CD8+ T cells sorted from blood, collected in a trial of the OX40 agonist ivuxolimab.

The CDR3 region is CASSLGLITEAFF. CDR3 bases: TGTGCCAGCAGCCTCGGACTCATCACTGAAGCTTTCTTT. The V call is TRBV5-6, the J call TRBJ1-1; D is ambiguous. CDR3 size: 13 residues. V lost 4 bases and J 4 bases, leaving 11 bases between the germline ends. CDR1 is SGHDT, CDR2 YYEEEE, per germline.